This T cell receptor beta chain stems from a study of blood T cell repertoires in COVID-19. Study in general: Acute and convalescent COVID-19 specimens originated in the United States, Italy and Spain. T cells, B-cell-depleted T cells, or PBMCs supplied cDNA or gDNA.

Original data processing: For nucleated cells, counts were estimated from reference gene primer amplification. Produced via immunoSEQ multiplex PCR; TCRdb's table is partial and in-frame only. The V and J calls and clone size are taken from that table; D and trimming were inferred from the DNA. The sample records approximately 260,000 clones, 75% to 90% being singletons. V was pared by 6 bases and J by 0 bases, with 7 bases between. The CDR3 runs 13 residues. CDR1 is SGHKS and CDR2 is YYEKEE in the germline V gene (reference sequence). This clone was observed a few times. This chain joins TRBV5-5 and TRBJ1-3; no reliable D call. The TCR sequence derives from a man between 60 and 70 years old who had recovered from COVID-19. Sequencing was done on a sample of peripheral blood. CDR3 amino acids: CASTHYSGNTIYF. DNA for the CDR3: TGTGCCAGCACCCACTACTCTGGAAACACCATATATTTT. Complete variable domain (other parts from reference TRBV5-5 and TRBJ1-3): DAGVTQSPTHLIKTRGQQVTLRCSPISGHKSVSWYQQVLGQGPQFIFQYYEKEERGRGNFPDRFSARQFPNYSSELNVNALLLGDSALYLCASTHYSGNTIYFGEGSWLTVV.